This TCR beta chain was captured by sequencing in a study of post-analysis software for immune sequencing data. Study overall: Relapsing-remitting, secondary progressive and progressive-relapsing multiple sclerosis were all included among the disease courses.

Included in the TCR beta cDNA libraries were unique molecular identifiers. About 500,000 cDNA molecules were obtained per 1 to 10 million input T cells. TCRdb analysed the PCR reads with MiXCR anew, one entry per CDR3 protein. The sample lists 700,000 to 900,000 distinct CDR3 sequences, 46% occurring once. CDR1 SGHTA and CDR2 FQGNSA come from the germline V gene. This CDR3 contains 16 residues. This clonotype was seen a single time. The antigen remains undetermined. General study results and limits: Included in a set of 5 or 6 TRBV segments more frequent in patients than controls were TRBV5-6, TRBV5-1 and TRBV20-1. Normalized Chao1 diversity in multiple sclerosis patients fell significantly below that of controls. By F measure, strong co-clustering occurred among samples prepared in the same batch.

This receptor was identified in a girl aged 5-17 years with multiple sclerosis. The sequencing sample was made of blood. The chain employs TRBV7-2 and TRBJ2-7, with 10 bases identical to TRBD2. The J call may not be correct, given that the DNA end is closer to TRBJ2-5. This chain's CDR3 is CASSSKREGRWETQYF. The CDR3 region has the DNA TGTGCCAGCAGCAGTAAGCGGGAGGGCCGGTGGGAGACCCAGTACTTC.